This TCR beta chain was profiled in a study of T-cell reconstitution after alpha-beta-depleted transplantation in children (TCRdb year 2016). Describing the broader study: The study quantitatively tracked T-cell immune reconstitution after TCRalphabeta/CD19-depleted allogeneic hematopoietic cell transplantation in children using TCR repertoire profiling.

Libraries were built with PCR. Sequencing was performed on an Illumina HiSeq 2500. TCR library preparation used molecular barcoding, with unique molecular identifiers applied to normalize quantification of the TCRbeta repertoire. Starting from the raw public reads, TCRdb applied fastp trimming at Q25, assembled clones with MiXCR and retained in-frame beta chains. Rows with one shared CDR3 protein collapse into an entry with the most common genes and DNA. Within this sample are about 540,000 distinct CDR3 sequences, with approximately 16% of them counted one time only. The ten top clones hold 3.3% of the sample. A few counts support this clonotype. No antigen is known for it. Base qualities are missing; no much larger clone stands one base away. The CDR3 starts with the cysteine, ends with the phenylalanine, and has 17 residues. Only the CDR3 part of the read is kept: 51 bases, read in frame from the first base.

The chain employs TRBV21-1 and TRBJ2-7; TRBD2, the table's D call, was not compared with the DNA. TRBV21-1 is designated a pseudogene. The sequence derives from a human donor who donated a stem cell graft to a child with acute lymphoblastic leukemia. This specimen was PBMCs from the stem cell graft donor, taken from the stem cell graft. The sequence in DNA is TGTGCCAGCAGCAAAGCGCCCTCTGGGACTAGGTTACTTGAGCAGTACTTC. Its protein is CASSKAPSGTRLLEQYF.